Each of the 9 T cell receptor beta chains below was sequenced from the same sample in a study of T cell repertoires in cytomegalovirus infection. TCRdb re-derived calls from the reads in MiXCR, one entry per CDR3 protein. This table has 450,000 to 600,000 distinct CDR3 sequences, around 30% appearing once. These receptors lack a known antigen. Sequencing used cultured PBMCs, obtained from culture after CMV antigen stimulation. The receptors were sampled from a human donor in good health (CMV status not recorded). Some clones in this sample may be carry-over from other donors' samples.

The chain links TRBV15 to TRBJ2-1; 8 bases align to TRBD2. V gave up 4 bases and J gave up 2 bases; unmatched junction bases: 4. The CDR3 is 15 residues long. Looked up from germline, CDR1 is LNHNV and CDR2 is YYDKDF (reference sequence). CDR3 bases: TGTGCCACCAGCATTGGACTAGCTACCTACAATGAGCAGTTCTTC. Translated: CATSIGLATYNEQFF.

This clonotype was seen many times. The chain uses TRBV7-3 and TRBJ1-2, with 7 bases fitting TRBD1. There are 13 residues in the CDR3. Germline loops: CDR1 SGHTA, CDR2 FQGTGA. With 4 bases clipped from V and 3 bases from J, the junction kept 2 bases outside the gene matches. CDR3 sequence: CASSSTGDYGYTF. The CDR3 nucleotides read TGTGCCAGCAGCTCCACAGGGGACTATGGCTACACCTTC.

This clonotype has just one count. The CDR3 nucleotides read TGCGCCAGCAGACCCGCGGGGAGGGGGGAGGATGAGCAGTACTTC. This codes for CASRPAGRGEDEQYF. The chain recombines TRBV23-1 with TRBJ2-7; TRBD2 is a possible D gene (7 bases). TRBV23-1 is placed among ORFs of uncertain function. The ends were cut back, 6 bases at V and 7 bases at J, with 22 bases in the middle. The CDR3 sequence is 15 residues long.

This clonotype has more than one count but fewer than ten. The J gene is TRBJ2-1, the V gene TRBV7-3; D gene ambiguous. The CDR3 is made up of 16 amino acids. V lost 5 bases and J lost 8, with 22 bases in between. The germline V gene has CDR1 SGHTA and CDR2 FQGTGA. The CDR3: CASSLRGSIPSDEQFF. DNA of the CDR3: TGTGCCAGCAGCCTTCGCGGTTCGATCCCGTCAGATGAGCAGTTCTTC.

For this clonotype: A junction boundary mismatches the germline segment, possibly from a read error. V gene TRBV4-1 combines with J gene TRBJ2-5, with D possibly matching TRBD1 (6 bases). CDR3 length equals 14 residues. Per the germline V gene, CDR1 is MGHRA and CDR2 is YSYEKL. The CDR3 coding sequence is TGCGCTAGCAGCCCCCGGGACACCGCGCGGACCCAGTACTTC. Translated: CASSPRDTARTQYF.

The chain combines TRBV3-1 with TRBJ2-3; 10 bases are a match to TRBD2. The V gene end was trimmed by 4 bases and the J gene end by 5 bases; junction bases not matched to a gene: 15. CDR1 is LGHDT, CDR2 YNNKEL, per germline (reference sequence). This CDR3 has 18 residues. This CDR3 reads CASSPTPGASGSRDTQYF. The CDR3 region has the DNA TGTGCCAGCAGCCCAACTCCCGGGGCTAGCGGGAGTCGAGATACGCAGTATTTT.

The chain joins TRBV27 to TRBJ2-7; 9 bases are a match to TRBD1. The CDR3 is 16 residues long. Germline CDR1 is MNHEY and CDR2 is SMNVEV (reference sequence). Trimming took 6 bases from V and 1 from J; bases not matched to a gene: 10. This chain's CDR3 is CASRIRTGQGSYEQYF. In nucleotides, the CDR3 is TGTGCCAGCAGGATTAGAACGGGACAGGGATCCTACGAGCAGTACTTC.

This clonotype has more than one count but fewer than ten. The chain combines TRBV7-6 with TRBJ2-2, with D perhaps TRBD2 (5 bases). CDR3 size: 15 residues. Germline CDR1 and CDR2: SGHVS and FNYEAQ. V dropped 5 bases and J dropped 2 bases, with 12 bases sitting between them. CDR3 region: CASSPRGPNTGELFF. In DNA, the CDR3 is TGTGCCAGCAGCCCCCGCGGGCCAAACACCGGGGAGCTGTTTTTT.

CDR3 residues: CASSLATISSAEAFF. DNA for the CDR3: TGTGCCAGCAGCTTAGCGACAATCTCAAGTGCTGAAGCTTTCTTT. The V call is TRBV7-9, the J call TRBJ1-1; D call uncertain. The germline V and J ends were trimmed by 0 bases and 6 bases, with 14 bases remaining between them. CDR1 is SEHNR and CDR2 is FQNEAQ in the germline V gene (reference sequence). The CDR3 contains 15 residues.